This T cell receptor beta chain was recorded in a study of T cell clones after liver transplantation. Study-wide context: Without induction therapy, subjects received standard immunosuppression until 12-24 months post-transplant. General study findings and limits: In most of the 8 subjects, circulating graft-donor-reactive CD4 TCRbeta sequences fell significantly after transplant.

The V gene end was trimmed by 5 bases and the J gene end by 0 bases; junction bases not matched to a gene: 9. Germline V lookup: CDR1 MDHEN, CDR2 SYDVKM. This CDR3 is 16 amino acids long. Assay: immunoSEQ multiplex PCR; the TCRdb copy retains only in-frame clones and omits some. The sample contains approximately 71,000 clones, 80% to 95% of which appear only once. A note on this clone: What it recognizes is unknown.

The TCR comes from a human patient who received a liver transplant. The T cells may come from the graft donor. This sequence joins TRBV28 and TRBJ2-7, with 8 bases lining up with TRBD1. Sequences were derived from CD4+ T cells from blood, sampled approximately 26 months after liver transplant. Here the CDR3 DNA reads TGTGCCAGCAGTCCTGCGACCGGACAGGGCTCCTACGAGCAGTACTTC. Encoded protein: CASSPATGQGSYEQYF. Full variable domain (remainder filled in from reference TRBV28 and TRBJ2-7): DVKVTQSSRYLVKRTGEKVFLECVQDMDHENMFWYRQDPGLGLRLIYFSYDVKMKEKGDIPEGYSVSREKKERFSLILESASTNQTSMYLCASSPATGQGSYEQYFGPGTRLTVT.